This T cell receptor (beta chain) was captured in a study of blood T cells in healthy people across ages. Turning to this clonotype: Its antigen is not known.

It was with a sample-barcoded 5' primer and a J-beta primer mix that a second PCR of about 7 to 12 cycles was run. Each cDNA molecule received a tag from a template-switch adaptor that had 12 random nucleotides. TCRdb itself ran the 5' RACE reads through MiXCR, one entry per CDR3 protein. The sample yields around 1,100,000 distinct CDR3 sequences, 35% to 40% seen once. V lost 4 bases and J 5 bases, leaving 15 bases between the germline ends. Germline V lookup: CDR1 LGHNA, CDR2 YSLEER. The CDR3 runs 15 residues. Study-level findings and limits: Among T cells, TCR beta diversity per million cells dropped roughly linearly as age rose. The long-lived group displayed more naive CD4+ cells, plus higher diversity, than the aged donors did. Estimates based on one million T cells were treated as lower bounds.

The chain is built from TRBV4-3 and TRBJ2-1; a weak D match, TRBD1 (5 bases). The receptor was isolated from a young man in good health. The sequenced sample consisted of blood. The CDR3 protein is CASSPGKGFHNEQFF. CDR3 nucleotide sequence: TGCGCCAGCAGCCCGGGTAAGGGGTTCCACAATGAGCAGTTCTTC.